This TCR beta chain came from a study of CD8+CD57+ T cells in acquired aplastic anemia. There are 15 residues in the CDR3. V was clipped by 5 bases and J by 0 bases; unmatched bases: 7. The germline CDR1 and CDR2 sequences are SQVTM and ANQGSEA. Sequencing was done on patients that had shown CD8+CD57+ cell expansion by flow cytometry. Severe acquired aplastic anemia was the diagnosis recorded for all patients. TCR beta VDJ combinations and CDR3 sequences were profiled from genomic DNA. One entry per CDR3 protein results from TCRdb running MiXCR on the reads. This table holds roughly 170,000 distinct CDR3 sequences, 48% found once.

This receptor was identified in a human donor with aplastic anemia. Sequencing was carried out using sorted CD4+, CD8+, or CD8+CD57+ T cells (not recorded which) from PBMCs. The chain has TRBV29-1 and TRBJ2-1, with 7 bases aligning to TRBD1. The CDR3 reads CSVFTGVNSYNEQFF. The CDR3 region has the DNA TGCAGCGTTTTTACAGGGGTCAACTCCTACAATGAGCAGTTCTTC.